This T cell receptor (beta chain) was identified in a study of graft-versus-host responses after intestinal transplantation. The study's findings and limits: Those patients showing graft-donor T cell macrochimerism displayed high graft-versus-host to host-versus-graft clonal ratios in allografts. HvG clone declines early post-transplant were associated with peak circulating GvH levels.

Tissue from the graft was processed to free its intraepithelial and lamina propria lymphocytes. Worth noting for this clone: Its antigen remains unknown.

The CDR3 runs to 17 residues. The V gene end was trimmed by 4 bases and the J gene end by 4 bases; junction bases not matched to a gene: 8. Germline CDR1 SGHRS, CDR2 YFSETQ. Profiling relied on immunoSEQ multiplex PCR, and the TCRdb table lists in-frame clones only, not all of them. This table has about 570 clones, roughly three quarters appearing once. This receptor was obtained from a human patient who received an intestinal transplant, so some T cells may come from the graft donor. The sequenced sample was ileum tissue, obtained around 270 days after intestinal transplant. This chain uses TRBV5-1 with TRBJ2-5, with 15 bases aligning to TRBD2. The CDR3 loop is CASSAAGLAGGGETQYF. The DNA for the CDR3 is TGCGCCAGCAGCGCCGCAGGACTAGCGGGAGGGGGAGAGACCCAGTACTTC. Supplemented by reference TRBV5-1 and TRBJ2-5, the full variable domain reads KAGVTQTPRYLIKTRGQQVTLSCSPISGHRSVSWYQQTPGQGLQFLFEYFSETQRNKGNFPGRFSGRQFSNSRSEMNVSTLELGDSALYLCASSAAGLAGGGETQYFGPGTRLLVL.